This TCR beta chain is from a study of cytomegalovirus exposure and HLA in healthy donors. The CDR3 totals 16 residues. Trimming removed 3 bases from V and 5 bases from J; junction bases left unmatched: 7. The germline V gene has CDR1 WSHSY and CDR2 SAAADI. Using immunoSEQ multiplex PCR, the repertoire was profiled, and TCRdb retains in-frame clones only, with some absent. In the table there are about 74,000 clones, around 94% of which are singletons. The TCR originated in a young woman in good health and CMV-seropositive. The genes are TRBV10-2 and TRBJ2-3; 11 bases are shared with TRBD2. Sequencing was performed on PBMCs. The chain's CDR3 is CASSDVAGGPGDTQYF. The CDR3 nucleotides read TGCGCCAGCAGTGATGTAGCGGGGGGGCCAGGAGATACGCAGTATTTT.